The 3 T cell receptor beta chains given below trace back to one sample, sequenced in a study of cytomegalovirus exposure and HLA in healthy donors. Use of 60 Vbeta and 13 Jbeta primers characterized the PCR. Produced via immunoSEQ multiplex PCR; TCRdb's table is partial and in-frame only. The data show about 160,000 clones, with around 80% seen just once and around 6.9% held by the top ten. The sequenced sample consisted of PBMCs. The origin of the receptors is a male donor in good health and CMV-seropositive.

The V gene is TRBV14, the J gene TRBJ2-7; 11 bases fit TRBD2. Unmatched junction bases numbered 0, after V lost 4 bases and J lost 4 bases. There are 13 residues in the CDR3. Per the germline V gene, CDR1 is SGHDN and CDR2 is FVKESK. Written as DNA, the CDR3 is TGTGCCAGCAGCCGGACTAGCGGGTACGAGCAGTACTTC. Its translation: CASSRTSGYEQYF.

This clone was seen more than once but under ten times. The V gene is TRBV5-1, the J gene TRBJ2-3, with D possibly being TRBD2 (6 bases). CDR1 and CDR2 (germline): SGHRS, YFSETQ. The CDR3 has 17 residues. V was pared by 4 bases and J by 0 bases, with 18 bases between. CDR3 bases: TGCGCCAGCAGCATACATCACGGGACTTCTAGCACAGATACGCAGTATTTT. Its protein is CASSIHHGTSSTDTQYF.

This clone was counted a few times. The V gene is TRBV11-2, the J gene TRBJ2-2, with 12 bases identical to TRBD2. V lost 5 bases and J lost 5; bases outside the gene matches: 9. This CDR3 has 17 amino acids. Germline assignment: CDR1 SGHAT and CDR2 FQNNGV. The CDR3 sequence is CASSLGLAGPVTGELFF. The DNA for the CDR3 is TGTGCCAGCAGCCTCGGACTAGCGGGGCCGGTTACCGGGGAGCTGTTTTTT.